The 17 T cell receptor beta chains below were found in one sample sequenced in a study of T cells expressing NK-cell markers. TCRdb re-called the 5' RACE reads and shows each CDR3 protein once, DNA omitted. Its table lists fewer than 400,000 distinct CDR3 sequences. Material: blood T cells: a sorted CD56 or NKG2C T cell subset, CD4+ or CD8+ T cells, or bulk PBMC T cells (not recorded which). All receptors derive from a man aged 18-70 years in good health.

The chain uses TRBV19 and TRBJ2-5; the D gene TCRdb calls, TRBD1, cannot be checked with no DNA. CDR3 length: 13 residues. Germline assignment: CDR1 LNHDA and CDR2 SQIVND (reference sequence). CDR3 sequence: CATQGGQKRAQYF.

This chain links TRBV12-3 or TRBV12-4 with TRBJ1-6; without DNA, the TCRdb call of TRBD1 cannot be checked. CDR3 length equals 16 residues. CDR3 in amino acids: CASRSGQGNRNSPLHF.

This sequence joins TRBV5-1 and TRBJ1-4. The CDR3 has 15 amino acids. Germline V gene data show CDR1 as SGHRS and CDR2 as YFSETQ. CDR3 region: CASSLSGLGNEKLFF. The whole variable domain, filled in from reference TRBV5-1 and TRBJ1-4, reads KAGVTQTPRYLIKTRGQQVTLSCSPISGHRSVSWYQQTPGQGLQFLFEYFSETQRNKGNFPGRFSGRQFSNSRSEMNVSTLELGDSALYLCASSLSGLGNEKLFFGSGTQLSVL.

This chain joins TRBV7-2 and TRBJ1-4. CDR1 SGHTA and CDR2 FQGNSA come from the germline V gene. There are 13 residues in the CDR3. The CDR3 is CASSLSHGKKLFF. The whole variable domain, remainder taken from reference TRBV7-2 and TRBJ1-4, is GAGVSQSPSNKVTEKGKDVELRCDPISGHTALYWYRQSLGQGLEFLIYFQGNSAPDKSGLPSDRFSAERTGGSVSTLTIQRTQQEDSAVYLCASSLSHGKKLFFGSGTQLSVL.

J is TRBJ1-3 and V is TRBV6-5. The CDR3 contains 16 residues. From germline, CDR1 is MNHEY and CDR2 SVGAGI. CDR3 loop: CASSYSAGQTVNTIYF.

This rearrangement joins TRBV7-3 to TRBJ2-1; TCRdb picks TRBD2, but there is no DNA to check that call. The CDR3 covers 16 residues. CDR1 is SGHTA, CDR2 FQGTGA, per germline. The chain's CDR3 is CASSLTLAGALNEQFF.

The chain combines TRBV9 with TRBJ1-4; the TCRdb D gene call, TRBD1, has no DNA to confirm it. Germline lookup yields CDR1 SGDLS and CDR2 YYNGEE. The CDR3 is 15 residues long. The chain's CDR3 is CASSGTGTGGQKLFF.

The rearrangement uses TRBV20-1 and TRBJ1-6; TCRdb's D gene call, TRBD1, goes unchecked for lack of DNA. This CDR3 is 15 amino acids long. Germline lookup yields CDR1 DFQATT and CDR2 SNEGSKA (reference sequence). The CDR3 sequence: CSARRTGYPNSPLHF.

The genes are TRBV20-1 and TRBJ1-1; the TCRdb D gene call, TRBD1, has no DNA to confirm it. The CDR3 contains 16 residues. From germline, CDR1 is DFQATT and CDR2 SNEGSKA (reference sequence). CDR3 residues: CSARVGQGVWNTEAFF.

The chain couples TRBV7-8 to TRBJ2-7. The CDR3 covers 13 residues. Germline V gene data show CDR1 as SGHVS and CDR2 as FQNEAQ. CDR3 residues: CASSLNGLLGEYF. The full variable domain, in which reference TRBV7-8 and TRBJ2-7 provide the parts outside the CDR3, is GAGVSQSPRYKVAKRGQDVALRCDPISGHVSLFWYQQALGQGPEFLTYFQNEAQLDKSGLPSDRFFAERPEGSVSTLKIQRTQQEDSAVYLCASSLNGLLGEYFGPGTRLTVT.

V gene TRBV5-1 combines with J gene TRBJ2-2; the D gene TCRdb calls, TRBD1, cannot be checked with no DNA. Germline CDR1 is SGHRS and CDR2 is YFSETQ. The CDR3 has 17 residues. CDR3 sequence reads: CASSLAVGGANTGELFF.

The V call is TRBV10-3, the J call TRBJ2-7; TCRdb reports TRBD2, a call that lacks DNA to check it against. Germline-derived CDR1 and CDR2 are ENHRY and SYGVKD. The CDR3 is 15 amino acids. CDR3 in amino acids: CAISEFSGGSYEQYF.

The rearrangement joins TRBV6-6 to TRBJ1-2; the D gene TCRdb calls, TRBD1, cannot be checked with no DNA. The CDR3 loop spans 13 amino acids. The germline V gene encodes CDR1 MNHNY and CDR2 SVGAGI (reference sequence). The CDR3 loop is CASSPGAFYGYTF.

The chain joins TRBV24-1 to TRBJ2-7; TCRdb outputs TRBD1, but without DNA this stays unchecked. CDR3 length equals 17 residues. The germline CDR1 and CDR2 sequences are KGHDR and SFDVKD. The CDR3 sequence is CATSDSPDTVCGGEQYF.

The V gene is TRBV12-3 or TRBV12-4, the J gene TRBJ1-5. This CDR3 contains 15 residues. CDR3 loop: CASSLRHQSNQPQHF.

The chain joins TRBV11-2 to TRBJ2-1; TCRdb reports TRBD1, a call that lacks DNA to check it against. Germline-derived CDR1 and CDR2 are SGHAT and FQNNGV. This CDR3 is built from 13 residues. The CDR3 here is CASSPEKPGEQFF.

V is TRBV4-2 and J is TRBJ2-5; there is no DNA to check the TCRdb D call of TRBD2. Germline CDR1 is LGHNA and CDR2 is YNFKEQ. The CDR3 spans 16 residues. CDR3 sequence reads: CASSRQRGTYQETQYF.